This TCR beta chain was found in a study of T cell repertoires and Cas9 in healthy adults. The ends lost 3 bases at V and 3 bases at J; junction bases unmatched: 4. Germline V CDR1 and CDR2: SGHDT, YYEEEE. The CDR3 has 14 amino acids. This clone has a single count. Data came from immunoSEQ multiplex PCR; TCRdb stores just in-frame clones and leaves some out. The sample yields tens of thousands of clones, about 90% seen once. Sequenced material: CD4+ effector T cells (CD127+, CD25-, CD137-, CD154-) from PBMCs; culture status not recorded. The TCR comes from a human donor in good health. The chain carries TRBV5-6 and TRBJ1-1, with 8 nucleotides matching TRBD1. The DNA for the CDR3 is TGTGCCAGCAGCTCAGGACAGGGATACACTGAAGCTTTCTTT. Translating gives CASSSGQGYTEAFF.